This passage covers 27 T cell receptor beta chains from one sample sequenced in a study of CD8+ T cells in alopecia areata. RNA extraction was followed by reverse transcription into cDNA, which acted as the sequencing template. Sequencing was performed with immunoSEQ multiplex PCR; in TCRdb, only in-frame clones are kept and a portion is missing. The sample consists of 110,000 or so clones, approximately 51% of them appearing once. Treatment of the sample: oral pan-JAK inhibitor, 5-10 mg twice daily. Sequences were derived from CD4+ T cells sorted from blood, sampled at week 24, from a patient treated with tofacitinib. Source of these receptors: a human donor with alopecia areata.

On this clone itself: The junction differs from germline at one of its ends, possibly a read error. CDR3 region: CASSLGLAGDNWNF. The CDR3 DNA follows: TGCGCCAGCAGCTTGGGGCTAGCGGGGGACAATTGGAACTTC. This chain links TRBV5-1 with TRBJ2-7; 10 bases are shared with TRBD2. The CDR3 is 14 residues long. The germline CDR1 and CDR2 sequences are SGHRS and YFSETQ. Combining the CDR3 with reference TRBV5-1 and TRBJ2-7 gives the whole variable domain KAGVTQTPRYLIKTRGQQVTLSCSPISGHRSVSWYQQTPGQGLQFLFEYFSETQRNKGNFPGRFSGRQFSNSRSEMNVSTLELGDSALYLCASSLGLAGDNWNFGPGTRLTVT.

This clone was detected once. The chain carries TRBV29-1 and TRBJ2-7, with D perhaps TRBD1 (5 bases). CDR1 SQVTM and CDR2 ANQGSEA come from the germline V gene. Trimming stripped 2 bases from V and 6 bases from J, with 11 bases between. The CDR3 covers 12 residues. CDR3: CSVEISGREQYF. CDR3 coding DNA: TGCAGCGTTGAAATCTCAGGGCGCGAGCAGTACTTC.

In its sample, this clone was seen a few times. This chain connects TRBV10-3 to TRBJ1-3; D not certain. Per the germline V gene, CDR1 is ENHRY and CDR2 is SYGVKD. V lost 7 bases, J lost 3 bases, and 7 bases lay in between. The CDR3 runs 12 residues. The CDR3 sequence: CAITGIGNTIYF. CDR3 DNA sequence: TGTGCCATCACCGGGATTGGAAACACCATATATTTT.

The V gene is TRBV5-1, the J gene TRBJ1-1, with D possibly being TRBD1 (6 bases). The germline V gene encodes CDR1 SGHRS and CDR2 YFSETQ. The CDR3 has 13 residues. V shed 2 bases and J shed 4 bases, with 9 bases lying between them. The CDR3 DNA sequence: TGCGCCAGCAGCTTCAAAGGGGGCACTGAAGCTTTCTTT. This translates into CASSFKGGTEAFF.

The rearrangement links TRBV5-4 to TRBJ2-2, with TRBD2 identical over 7 bases. From germline, CDR1 is SGHNT and CDR2 YYREEE (reference sequence). J was trimmed by 5 bases and V by 0 bases; bases with no gene match: 4. The CDR3 spans 15 residues. The CDR3 loop reads CASSLGLATTGELFF. Here the CDR3 DNA reads TGTGCCAGCAGCTTGGGACTAGCTACAACCGGGGAGCTGTTTTTT.

The chain recombines TRBV10-3 with TRBJ2-5; tentative D call: TRBD1 (6 bases). V lost 4 bases, J lost 3 bases, and 12 bases lay in between. CDR3 length: 14 residues. Germline assignment: CDR1 ENHRY and CDR2 SYGVKD. The CDR3 DNA reads as TGTGCCATCAGTGTCGAGGGGGTAGAAGAGACCCAGTACTTC. This translates into CAISVEGVEETQYF.

The V and J genes are TRBV2 and TRBJ1-2; D is unclear. The CDR3 length is 13 residues. Between the trimmed V and J ends, which lost 8 bases and 6 bases, there was a span of 16 bases. CDR1 SNHLY and CDR2 FYNNEI come from the germline V gene. In nucleotides, the CDR3 is TGTGCCAGCCGGGCCCTTCAGTCGAATGGCTACACCTTC. Protein product: CASRALQSNGYTF.

This clone showed up just a few times. V is TRBV30 and J is TRBJ2-4, with D hard to call. From germline, CDR1 is GTSNPN and CDR2 SVGIG (reference sequence). The CDR3 spans 16 residues. Trimming stripped 5 bases from V and 0 bases from J, with 17 bases between. The CDR3 region is CAWVPRSRLAKNIQYF. In DNA, the CDR3 is TGTGCCTGGGTTCCGCGGTCTAGGCTAGCCAAAAACATTCAGTACTTC.

As to this clone: An end of the junction does not agree with germline; a read error may underlie this. The chain couples TRBV7-7 to TRBJ2-3; tentative D call: TRBD1 (5 bases). The CDR3 runs to 14 residues. Germline V gene data show CDR1 as SSHAT and CDR2 as FNYEAQ (reference sequence). This chain's CDR3 is CASSLSGHTDTQYF. The CDR3, as DNA: TGTGCTAGCAGCTTATCAGGGCACACAGATACGCAGTATTTT.

This clone was detected only a few times. The V and J genes are TRBV29-1 and TRBJ2-1, with TRBD2 matching 9 bases. Unmatched junction bases numbered 8, after V lost 8 bases and J lost 9 bases. The CDR3 totals 12 residues. CDR1 SQVTM and CDR2 ANQGSEA come from the germline V gene. The CDR3, as DNA: TGCAGCTCTGCGGGGGGGCACGGTGAGCAGTTCTTC. Translation: CSSAGGHGEQFF.

This clone was found a few times. This sequence joins TRBV29-1 and TRBJ2-6, with TRBD1 as a possible D gene (5 bases). Trimming shortened V by 3 bases and J by 1 base, and 7 bases separated the two germline ends. Per germline, CDR1 SQVTM and CDR2 ANQGSEA. The CDR3 extends over 14 amino acids. The CDR3 sequence: CSVDPGSGANVLTF. CDR3 DNA: TGCAGCGTTGATCCAGGGTCTGGGGCCAACGTCCTGACTTTC.

The gene calls are TRBV2 and TRBJ1-2; D is ambiguous. The V and J ends lost 4 bases and 0 bases respectively, with 6 bases between them. CDR1 SNHLY and CDR2 FYNNEI come from the germline V gene. The CDR3 totals 13 residues. The DNA for the CDR3 is TGTGCCAGCAGTGTCGGACCTAACTATGGCTACACCTTC. Translated: CASSVGPNYGYTF.

A note on this clone: Other nucleotide sequences in the sample specify the same CDR3. CDR3 sequence (DNA): TGCAGCGCCCCACCGCCGGGAGGTACCGGGGAGCTGTTTTTT. It yields the protein CSAPPPGGTGELFF. This sequence joins TRBV29-1 and TRBJ2-2; 7 bases fit TRBD2. The CDR3 runs 14 residues. V lost 7 bases, J lost 5 bases, and 10 bases stayed unmatched. Germline assignment: CDR1 SQVTM and CDR2 ANQGSEA.

As to this clone: In the same sample, other DNA sequences code for this CDR3. The V gene is TRBV7-9, the J gene TRBJ1-2; D remains ambiguous. The V gene's germline CDR1 is SEHNR and CDR2 FQNEAQ (reference sequence). The CDR3 extends over 13 amino acids. Trimming cost V 3 bases and J 2 bases, with 7 bases left between them. For the CDR3, the DNA is TGTGCCAGCAGCTTGGCTGCCAACTATGGCTACACCTTC. Protein sequence: CASSLAANYGYTF.

This chain connects TRBV6-5 to TRBJ2-7; tentatively, D is TRBD2 (5 bases). V gave up 4 bases and J gave up 7 bases, with 17 bases separating them. The CDR3 runs 14 residues. The V gene's germline CDR1 is MNHEY and CDR2 SVGAGI. The CDR3 DNA reads as TGTGCCAGCAGTTCCATCCCCAGAGGGCATGAGCAGTACTTC. Amino acid sequence: CASSSIPRGHEQYF.

This sequence joins TRBV5-1 and TRBJ2-5, with TRBD2 matching 8 bases. Germline values: CDR1 SGHRS, CDR2 YFSETQ. V lost 4 bases and J lost 4; bases outside the gene matches: 9. This CDR3 is built from 15 residues. The CDR3 DNA reads as TGCGCCAGCAGCCCGTCGGGGGGGCGAGGAGAGACCCAGTACTTC. It specifies CASSPSGGRGETQYF.

This clone was counted a few times. The chain is built from TRBV5-1 and TRBJ2-7; D is undetermined. This CDR3 region has 11 residues. Germline-derived CDR1 and CDR2 are SGHRS and YFSETQ. Trimming cost V 1 base and J 5 bases, with 4 bases left between them. The CDR3 here is CASSLNDEQYF. DNA for the CDR3: TGCGCCAGCAGCTTGAATGACGAGCAGTACTTC.

This clone came up a few times. The chain's CDR3 is CSVGSGASYEQYF. CDR3 bases: TGCAGCGTAGGATCAGGGGCGTCCTACGAGCAGTACTTC. The chain has TRBV29-1 and TRBJ2-7; tentative D call: TRBD1 (6 bases). V was cut by 6 bases and J by 1 base, with 13 bases left in between. Germline assignment: CDR1 SQVTM and CDR2 ANQGSEA. The CDR3 runs to 13 residues.

This clone occurred a few times. This chain uses TRBV14 with TRBJ2-2; 10 nucleotides match TRBD1. The CDR3 covers 18 residues. V lost 3 bases, J lost 0 bases, and 7 bases stayed unmatched. Germline CDR1 reads SGHDN; CDR2 reads FVKESK. The CDR3 region has the DNA TGTGCCAGCAGCCACCGCCGGGACAGGGGTTCGAACACCGGGGAGCTGTTTTTT. Encoded protein: CASSHRRDRGSNTGELFF.

The chain recombines TRBV19 with TRBJ1-5; 7 nucleotides agree with TRBD1. Trimming cost V 6 bases and J 5 bases; bases outside gene matches: 4. The CDR3 runs to 13 residues. The germline V gene encodes CDR1 LNHDA and CDR2 SQIVND (reference sequence). The CDR3 DNA reads TGTGCCAGTAGGTCGACAGGGTATCAGCCCCAGCATTTT. Translated: CASRSTGYQPQHF. The full variable domain, in which reference TRBV19 and TRBJ1-5 provide the parts outside the CDR3, is DGGITQSPKYLFRKEGQNVTLSCEQNLNHDAMYWYRQDPGQGLRLIYYSQIVNDFQKGDIAEGYSVSREKKESFPLTVTSAQKNPTAFYLCASRSTGYQPQHFGDGTRLSIL.

The CDR3 DNA reads as TGTGCCATCAGGGGACCTCAAGAGACCCAGTACTTC. Its translation: CAIRGPQETQYF. This chain joins TRBV10-3 and TRBJ2-5, with D possibly called TRBD1 or TRBD2 (5 bases each). From germline, CDR1 is ENHRY and CDR2 SYGVKD. There are 12 residues in the CDR3. V lost 6 bases and J lost 2, with 7 bases in between.

The chain couples TRBV6-1 to TRBJ2-3; TRBD2 aligns across 12 bases. J gave up 14 bases and V 2 bases, and 14 bases lay outside the gene matches. Germline CDR1 and CDR2: MNHNS and SASEGT. The CDR3 is made up of 16 amino acids. CDR3 loop: CASSEMGLAGGPPRYF. The CDR3 nucleotides read TGTGCCAGCAGTGAAATGGGCCTAGCGGGGGGGCCTCCCCGGTATTTT.

The rearrangement joins TRBV5-4 to TRBJ2-3, with D possibly called TRBD1 or TRBD2 (6 bases each). Germline V gene sequence: CDR1 SGHNT, CDR2 YYREEE (reference sequence). The CDR3 length is 16 residues. Trimming removed 4 bases at V and 2 bases at J, with 17 bases between. CDR3 DNA: TGTGCCAGCAGCGAGGGGGGATGGGGACTCACAGATACGCAGTATTTT. Residues: CASSEGGWGLTDTQYF. Supplemented by reference TRBV5-4 and TRBJ2-3, the full variable domain reads ETGVTQSPTHLIKTRGQQVTLRCSSQSGHNTVSWYQQALGQGPQFIFQYYREEENGRGNFPPRFSGLQFPNYSSELNVNALELDDSALYLCASSEGGWGLTDTQYFGPGTRLTVL.

The genes are TRBV9 and TRBJ1-2; D remains ambiguous. This CDR3 has 15 residues. Trimming took off 0 bases at V and 2 bases at J, with 11 bases between the two ends. The germline gives CDR1 SGDLS, CDR2 YYNGEE. The DNA of the CDR3 is TGTGCCAGCAGCGTAGTAACGACACCGAACTATGGCTACACCTTC. It yields the protein CASSVVTTPNYGYTF.

This clone was recorded a few times. The V and J genes are TRBV2 and TRBJ2-6; 9 nucleotides line up with TRBD1. This CDR3 comprises 19 residues. Germline CDR1 is SNHLY and CDR2 is FYNNEI. Unmatched junction bases numbered 11, after V lost 5 bases and J lost 0 bases. Written as DNA, the CDR3 is TGTGCCAGCAGTCTGGACAGGGGCCTCTTGAGCTCTGGGGCCAACGTCCTGACTTTC. Its translation: CASSLDRGLLSSGANVLTF.

The chain is built from TRBV29-1 and TRBJ2-3; D unresolved. CDR3 length: 12 residues. Germline V CDR1 and CDR2: SQVTM, ANQGSEA. The V end was cut by 7 bases, the J end by 3 bases, with 11 bases between. The CDR3 sequence: CSAPFGTDTQYF. Written as DNA, the CDR3 is TGCAGCGCTCCCTTTGGTACAGATACGCAGTATTTT.

The chain couples TRBV5-1 to TRBJ1-2; 9 bases match TRBD1. This CDR3 has 15 residues. After removal of 7 bases from V and 3 bases from J, the junction contained 10 bases not matched to a gene. Germline V lookup: CDR1 SGHRS, CDR2 YFSETQ. The CDR3: CASSALGQGDYGYTF. CDR3 in DNA: TGCGCCAGCTCCGCCCTGGGACAGGGAGACTATGGCTACACCTTC.